These T cell receptor beta chains were read from a single sample in a study of T cells after posttransplantation cyclophosphamide. The assay was immunoSEQ multiplex PCR, and TCRdb's table has in-frame clones only and misses some. The sample has about 11,000 clones; 85% to 95% are singletons. Sequenced: naive CD8+ T cells sorted from PBMCs. The receptors here all came from a man in his thirties or forties in good health and a related stem cell transplant donor. CDR3s leave out the opening cysteine and the closing phenylalanine or tryptophan. Each record gives: V gene, J gene, CDR3 protein.

v_gene: TRBV5-4; j_gene: TRBJ1-1; CDR3aa: ASRGRVDTEAF
v_gene: TRBV7-9; j_gene: TRBJ2-7; CDR3aa: ASSGTSGYSYEQY
v_gene: TRBV9; j_gene: TRBJ2-7; CDR3aa: ASSVAGTWDEQY
v_gene: TRBV5-1; j_gene: TRBJ1-1; CDR3aa: ASSLEGQLEAF
v_gene: TRBV4-1; j_gene: TRBJ2-2; CDR3aa: ASSQDTPSTGGDTGELF
v_gene: TRBV28; j_gene: TRBJ2-7; CDR3aa: ASSLQGASYEQY
v_gene: TRBV10-3; j_gene: TRBJ1-1; CDR3aa: AISSGKTSNTEAF
v_gene: TRBV19; j_gene: TRBJ2-7; CDR3aa: ASSRGEVYEQY
v_gene: TRBV11-1; j_gene: TRBJ2-7; CDR3aa: ASSLRGIEQY
v_gene: TRBV6-5; j_gene: TRBJ1-6; CDR3aa: ASSYSRAGFNSPLH
v_gene: TRBV4-1; j_gene: TRBJ2-7; CDR3aa: ASSPRGQRTHEQY
v_gene: TRBV29-1; j_gene: TRBJ1-1; CDR3aa: SVGAGAEAF
v_gene: TRBV7-3; j_gene: TRBJ2-2; CDR3aa: ATSIQGDTGELF
v_gene: TRBV19; j_gene: TRBJ2-7; CDR3aa: ASSIRFGGSSYEQY
v_gene: TRBV13; j_gene: TRBJ2-3; CDR3aa: ASSSAGGTDTQY
v_gene: TRBV7-6; j_gene: TRBJ2-1; CDR3aa: ASSPGTHNEQF
v_gene: TRBV5-1; j_gene: TRBJ2-2; CDR3aa: ASPWDREGVTGELF
v_gene: TRBV4-1; j_gene: TRBJ2-2; CDR3aa: ASSQVEQVGSGELF
v_gene: TRBV6-6; j_gene: TRBJ2-3; CDR3aa: ASSYARANTQY
v_gene: TRBV6-5; j_gene: TRBJ1-1; CDR3aa: ASRGGGGRTEAF
v_gene: TRBV15; j_gene: TRBJ2-3; CDR3aa: ATSRDGGQHTDTQY
v_gene: TRBV27; j_gene: TRBJ1-5; CDR3aa: ASSLREGQPQH
v_gene: TRBV13; j_gene: TRBJ2-3; CDR3aa: ASSQDPADTQY
v_gene: TRBV4-1; j_gene: TRBJ1-2; CDR3aa: ASSFRTGPNYGYT
v_gene: TRBV29-1; j_gene: TRBJ2-2; CDR3aa: SGREATGELF
v_gene: TRBV5-8; j_gene: TRBJ2-1; CDR3aa: ASSRGSIPYNEQF
v_gene: TRBV7-9; j_gene: TRBJ2-2; CDR3aa: ASSLVAENTGELF
v_gene: TRBV13; j_gene: TRBJ1-3; CDR3aa: ASSSSDRLGNTIY
v_gene: TRBV13; j_gene: TRBJ2-2; CDR3aa: ASSPIDRGNTGELF
v_gene: TRBV28; j_gene: TRBJ2-3; CDR3aa: ASSKLGFPSDTQY
v_gene: TRBV9; j_gene: .; CDR3aa: ASSPGQGTLYEQY
v_gene: TRBV7-9; j_gene: TRBJ1-2; CDR3aa: ASSLGDYGYT
v_gene: TRBV7-9; j_gene: TRBJ2-7; CDR3aa: ASSPSEAYEQY
v_gene: TRBV5-1; j_gene: TRBJ2-3; CDR3aa: ASSTGLAGITDTQY
v_gene: TRBV5-6; j_gene: TRBJ1-2; CDR3aa: ASSLGQPSYGYT
v_gene: TRBV27; j_gene: TRBJ1-1; CDR3aa: ASSNRGARTEAF
v_gene: TRBV5-1; j_gene: TRBJ2-3; CDR3aa: ASSLVSSTDTQY
v_gene: TRBV7-9; j_gene: TRBJ2-2; CDR3aa: ASSPYVTGELF
v_gene: TRBV7-6; j_gene: TRBJ2-5; CDR3aa: ASSLLRQGQETQY
v_gene: TRBV5-1; j_gene: TRBJ2-7; CDR3aa: ASSLAAAASSYEQY
v_gene: TRBV7-8; j_gene: TRBJ2-7; CDR3aa: ASSDDRDEGEQY
v_gene: TRBV7-3; j_gene: TRBJ2-7; CDR3aa: ASSPVAGGPEQY
v_gene: TRBV19; j_gene: TRBJ2-7; CDR3aa: ASIGAGTYEQY
v_gene: TRBV5-1; j_gene: TRBJ2-3; CDR3aa: ASSSSGGTDTQY
v_gene: TRBV18; j_gene: TRBJ2-4; CDR3aa: ASSPSLSGSAKNIQY
v_gene: TRBV15; j_gene: TRBJ2-1; CDR3aa: ATSKVSSRPNNEQF
v_gene: TRBV4-1; j_gene: TRBJ2-7; CDR3aa: ASSPAKGGGTYEQY
v_gene: TRBV7-3; j_gene: TRBJ2-3; CDR3aa: ASSKLAGGPADTQY
v_gene: TRBV10-2; j_gene: TRBJ2-7; CDR3aa: ASSETPLGQGYEQY